The 18 T cell receptor beta chains below come from one sample, sequenced in a study of blood T cell repertoires in COVID-19. TCRdb's table, derived via immunoSEQ multiplex PCR, lists solely in-frame clones and lacks some. The sample has some 530,000 clones; 70% to 90% are singletons. The sample consisted of peripheral blood. These receptors all come from a human donor in a cohort sampled during active COVID-19.

The rearrangement joins TRBV9 to TRBJ2-1, with D tentatively TRBD2 (5 bases). Germline V lookup: CDR1 SGDLS, CDR2 YYNGEE. The length of the CDR3 is 15 residues. V lost 2 bases and J 2 bases, leaving 11 bases between the germline ends. Written as DNA, the CDR3 is TGTGCCAGCAGCGTCTCCCCGGGGACCTACAATGAGCAGTTCTTC. As protein: CASSVSPGTYNEQFF.

The V and J genes are TRBV7-3 and TRBJ2-1; 8 bases match TRBD2. The CDR3 is 11 amino acids. J was trimmed by 10 bases and V by 4 bases; bases with no gene match: 0. The V gene's germline CDR1 is SGHTA and CDR2 FQGTGA. The chain's CDR3 is CASSSSGEQFF. The CDR3 coding sequence is TGTGCCAGCAGCTCTAGCGGGGAGCAGTTCTTC.

The V call is TRBV11-2, the J call TRBJ2-7; TRBD2 might be the D (5 bases). CDR1 is SGHAT, CDR2 FQNNGV, per germline. Trimming took 0 bases from V and 0 from J, leaving 9 bases between them. The CDR3 runs to 15 residues. CDR3 nucleotide sequence: TGTGCCAGCAGCTTAGATTTAGCGAACTCCTACGAGCAGTACTTC. Amino acids: CASSLDLANSYEQYF.

V and J are TRBV5-1 and TRBJ1-5; a possible D gene is TRBD1 (6 bases). The CDR3 contains 16 residues. Trimming left V 0 bases short and J 1 base short, with 11 bases between. CDR1 and CDR2 from the germline V gene are SGHRS and YFSETQ. The CDR3 coding sequence is TGCGCCAGCAGCTTGGTCCCCAGGGGAAGCAATCAGCCCCAGCATTTT. It yields the protein CASSLVPRGSNQPQHF.

This rearrangement joins TRBV11-3 to TRBJ2-7; 8 bases fit TRBD2. CDR3 length equals 15 residues. V shed 5 bases and J 3 bases; nucleotides not matched to a gene: 9. The germline CDR1 and CDR2 sequences are SGHNT and YENEEA. CDR3 DNA: TGTGCCAGCAGCCAACTGGGGCTAGCGGGCTACGAGCAGTACTTC. Its translation: CASSQLGLAGYEQYF.

The rearrangement joins TRBV18 to TRBJ1-6, with no clear D. The V and J ends lost 3 bases and 6 bases respectively, with 12 bases between them. The CDR3 runs to 15 residues. From germline, CDR1 is KGHSH and CDR2 LQKENI. In nucleotides, the CDR3 is TGTGCCAGCTCACCCGTGTGGGAGGCTAATTCACCCCTCCACTTT. Amino acid sequence: CASSPVWEANSPLHF.

The genes are TRBV6-5 and TRBJ2-7, with 12 bases lining up with TRBD1. The CDR3 extends over 16 amino acids. Per germline, CDR1 MNHEY and CDR2 SVGAGI. With V trimmed by 2 bases and J by 7 bases, 9 bases remained unmatched. As DNA, the CDR3 is TGTGCCAGCAGTTACATGTCGGGACAGGGGGCCCTTGAGCAGTACTTC. Residues: CASSYMSGQGALEQYF.

The J gene is TRBJ2-1, the V gene TRBV19; TRBD1 is a possible D gene (5 bases). The CDR3 spans 14 residues. Germline V gives CDR1 LNHDA, CDR2 SQIVND (reference sequence). The V end was cut by 3 bases, the J end by 8 bases, with 14 bases between. The CDR3 sequence is CASSISRQFHEQFF. The CDR3 nucleotides read TGTGCCAGTAGTATTTCAAGACAGTTCCATGAGCAGTTCTTC.

V gene TRBV7-2 combines with J gene TRBJ1-5, with 8 positions matching TRBD1. Germline V gene data show CDR1 as SGHTA and CDR2 as FQGNSA. V gave up 5 bases and J gave up 6 bases; unmatched junction bases: 9. The CDR3 contains 15 residues. The CDR3 region has the DNA TGTGCCAGCAGCGTTGGGACAGGAGAGGCTCAGCCCCAGCATTTT. This translates into CASSVGTGEAQPQHF.

The chain carries TRBV11-3 and TRBJ2-3; 14 nucleotides align to TRBD2. The CDR3 totals 16 residues. Trimming cost V 5 bases and J 5 bases; bases outside gene matches: 6. CDR1 is SGHNT and CDR2 is YENEEA in the germline V gene. CDR3 amino acids: CASSLGLAGEGDTQYF. DNA of the CDR3: TGTGCCAGCAGCCTGGGACTAGCGGGAGAGGGAGATACGCAGTATTTT.

The rearrangement uses TRBV18 and TRBJ2-5; the D gene is possibly TRBD1 (5 bases). V lost 1 base, J lost 0 bases, and 9 bases lay in between. The CDR3 covers 15 residues. Germline loops: CDR1 KGHSH, CDR2 LQKENI. In DNA, the CDR3 is TGTGCCAGCTCACCACAGCCAGGGTACCAAGAGACCCAGTACTTC. The encoded protein is CASSPQPGYQETQYF.

The genes are TRBV29-1 and TRBJ2-1; 8 bases align to TRBD2. Per germline, CDR1 SQVTM and CDR2 ANQGSEA. This CDR3 has 12 residues. V gave up 6 bases and J gave up 6 bases; unmatched junction bases: 4. CDR3 sequence (DNA): TGCAGCGTGAAGCGGGAGATCAATGAGCAGTTCTTC. Translation gives CSVKREINEQFF.

The chain couples TRBV29-1 to TRBJ1-5, with D uncertain. Trimming cost V 6 bases and J 1 base, with 16 bases left between them. Per germline, CDR1 SQVTM and CDR2 ANQGSEA. The CDR3 runs 15 residues. The CDR3 DNA follows: TGCAGCGTGGATGACGGGTCGGGGAGCAATCAGCCCCAGCATTTT. As protein: CSVDDGSGSNQPQHF.

Comments on this clone: At the DNA level, this CDR3 is encoded by other sequences in the same sample as well. For the CDR3, the DNA is TGTGCCAGCAGCTTAGGGACAGGGGCGTACGAGCAGTACTTC. Translated, it gives CASSLGTGAYEQYF. This rearrangement joins TRBV7-2 to TRBJ2-7, with TRBD1 matching over 9 bases. This CDR3 comprises 14 residues. The trim removed 1 base at V and 4 bases at J, leaving 2 bases unmatched. CDR1 is SGHTA, CDR2 FQGNSA, per germline. Drawing the rest from reference TRBV7-2 and TRBJ2-7, the complete variable domain is GAGVSQSPSNKVTEKGKDVELRCDPISGHTALYWYRQSLGQGLEFLIYFQGNSAPDKSGLPSDRFSAERTGGSVSTLTIQRTQQEDSAVYLCASSLGTGAYEQYFGPGTRLTVT.

The chain joins TRBV9 to TRBJ1-4; 10 bases are a match to TRBD1. This CDR3 has 15 amino acids. With V trimmed by 4 bases and J by 4 bases, 4 bases remained unmatched. Germline V gene sequence: CDR1 SGDLS, CDR2 YYNGEE. The CDR3 sequence is CASSPGTGVNEKLFF. The DNA of the CDR3 is TGTGCCAGCAGCCCGGGGACAGGGGTTAATGAAAAACTGTTTTTT.

This chain joins TRBV9 and TRBJ1-3; tentative D call: TRBD1 (5 bases). With 9 bases removed from V and 1 base from J, the gap between germline ends came to 14 bases. Germline assignment: CDR1 SGDLS and CDR2 YYNGEE. The CDR3 runs to 14 residues. The CDR3 DNA sequence: TGTGCCACAGGGAGGGGCGCATCTGGAAACACCATATATTTT. Translated: CATGRGASGNTIYF.

This clone was seen just once. The rearrangement joins TRBV6-5 to TRBJ2-3; TRBD2 is a possible D gene (6 bases). CDR1 and CDR2 (germline): MNHEY, SVGAGI. V dropped 7 bases and J dropped 3 bases, with 11 bases sitting between them. The CDR3 extends over 13 amino acids. CDR3 residues: CASIYGGTDTQYF. CDR3 in DNA: TGTGCCAGCATCTACGGAGGGACAGATACGCAGTATTTT.

V and J are TRBV24-1 and TRBJ1-5; TRBD1 is a possible D gene (6 bases). This CDR3 is built from 13 residues. The V gene's germline CDR1 is KGHDR and CDR2 SFDVKD. V lost 6 bases and J lost 6, with 11 bases in between. CDR3 DNA: TGTGCCACCAGTCGGGGGGGCGGTCAGCCCCAGCATTTT. This sequence encodes CATSRGGGQPQHF.